A single sample is the source of the 15 T cell receptor beta chains below, sequenced in a study of control samples from healthy donors and cancer patients. Profiling relied on immunoSEQ multiplex PCR, and the TCRdb table lists in-frame clones only, not all of them. Of over 150,000 clones in the sample, more than 85% were seen once. The source material was blood. These TCRs come from a woman between 35 and 50 years old in good health.

The V and J genes are TRBV18 and TRBJ1-5; no definite D call. With 3 bases removed from V and 0 bases from J, the gap between germline ends came to 18 bases. The CDR3 has 18 residues. The germline V gene has CDR1 KGHSH and CDR2 LQKENI. The CDR3 nucleotides read TGTGCCAGCTCACCTGAGGGTCTCACCCAGTATAGCAATCAGCCCCAGCATTTT. It is translated as CASSPEGLTQYSNQPQHF.

The rearrangement uses TRBV5-1 and TRBJ1-1; 7 bases are a match to TRBD1. This CDR3 is 15 amino acids long. Losses at the gene ends were 0 bases for V and 5 bases for J; bases not matched to a gene: 7. Germline CDR1 reads SGHRS; CDR2 reads YFSETQ. The CDR3 sequence is CASSLVRGQGTEAFF. CDR3 bases: TGCGCCAGCAGCTTGGTAAGGGGGCAAGGGACTGAAGCTTTCTTT.

J is TRBJ2-5 and V is TRBV4-1, with D hard to call. V lost 1 base to trimming and J lost 8 bases, with 8 bases between them. Germline V gene data show CDR1 as MGHRA and CDR2 as YSYEKL. The CDR3 length is 12 residues. CDR3 DNA: TGCGCCAGCAGCCAAGTCCCTGGAACCCAGTACTTC. Its protein is CASSQVPGTQYF.

The chain joins TRBV4-1 to TRBJ1-5; TRBD1 matches at 7 bases. Germline lookup yields CDR1 MGHRA and CDR2 YSYEKL. The CDR3 has 16 amino acids. Unmatched junction bases numbered 11, after V lost 8 bases and J lost 1 base. CDR3 sequence: CASGIGQGESNQPQHF. As DNA, the CDR3 is TGCGCCAGCGGGATCGGGCAGGGGGAAAGCAATCAGCCCCAGCATTTT.

The chain combines TRBV5-1 with TRBJ1-2; tentative D call: TRBD1 (6 bases). Trimming removed 0 bases at V and 4 bases at J, with 19 bases between. CDR1 SGHRS and CDR2 YFSETQ come from the germline V gene. The CDR3 runs 17 residues. CDR3 in DNA: TGCGCCAGCAGCTTGGCCCCCCCGGGGGGCAGTAGCTATGGCTACACCTTC. Translated: CASSLAPPGGSSYGYTF. Drawing the rest from reference TRBV5-1 and TRBJ1-2, the complete variable domain is KAGVTQTPRYLIKTRGQQVTLSCSPISGHRSVSWYQQTPGQGLQFLFEYFSETQRNKGNFPGRFSGRQFSNSRSEMNVSTLELGDSALYLCASSLAPPGGSSYGYTFGSGTRLTVV.

This clone was picked up one time. V usage is TRBV4-2 and J usage is TRBJ2-5; D is ambiguous. V was pared by 0 bases and J by 1 base, with 9 bases between. Germline values: CDR1 LGHNA, CDR2 YNFKEQ. The CDR3 spans 15 residues. This CDR3 is CASSQDRQSQETQYF. Here the CDR3 DNA reads TGTGCCAGCAGCCAAGATCGGCAGAGCCAAGAGACCCAGTACTTC.

The rearrangement uses TRBV5-1 and TRBJ2-5, with no clear D. The CDR3 runs 14 residues. Germline-derived CDR1 and CDR2 are SGHRS and YFSETQ. Trimming shortened V by 0 bases and J by 2 bases, and 8 bases separated the two germline ends. CDR3 nucleotide sequence: TGCGCCAGCAGCTTGGGTACAGTACAAGAGACCCAGTACTTC. Encoded protein: CASSLGTVQETQYF. The whole variable domain, filled in from reference TRBV5-1 and TRBJ2-5, reads KAGVTQTPRYLIKTRGQQVTLSCSPISGHRSVSWYQQTPGQGLQFLFEYFSETQRNKGNFPGRFSGRQFSNSRSEMNVSTLELGDSALYLCASSLGTVQETQYFGPGTRLLVL.

A few counts support this clone. This chain connects TRBV24-1 to TRBJ2-1; D unresolved. V lost 4 bases and J 8 bases, leaving 14 bases between the germline ends. Germline loops: CDR1 KGHDR, CDR2 SFDVKD. This CDR3 has 14 amino acids. As DNA, the CDR3 is TGTGCCACCAGTGACTGGGAAACTCCTGATGAGCAGTTCTTC. Encoded protein: CATSDWETPDEQFF.

The rearrangement uses TRBV24-1 and TRBJ2-3; the match to TRBD2 covers 8 bases. The CDR3 runs 15 residues. Trimming cost V 4 bases and J 5 bases; bases outside gene matches: 7. Germline CDR1 is KGHDR and CDR2 is SFDVKD. This chain's CDR3 is CATSDTRGAGDTQYF. CDR3 nucleotide sequence: TGTGCCACCAGTGACACGCGGGGGGCTGGAGATACGCAGTATTTT.

The rearrangement links TRBV2 to TRBJ1-1; D is unclear. Germline CDR1 and CDR2: SNHLY and FYNNEI. Between the trimmed V and J ends, which lost 6 bases and 0 bases, there was a span of 8 bases. This CDR3 comprises 13 residues. The DNA of the CDR3 is TGTGCCAGCAGCCGGGATATGAACACTGAAGCTTTCTTT. It encodes CASSRDMNTEAFF.

This clone was found a few times. The chain links TRBV19 to TRBJ1-5; 9 nucleotides line up with TRBD1. Trimming cost V 8 bases and J 3 bases; bases outside gene matches: 2. Germline V gene lookup returns CDR1 LNHDA and CDR2 SQIVND (reference sequence). The CDR3 spans 13 residues. CDR3 sequence (DNA): TGTGCCAGTGACAGGGGGATCAATCAGCCCCAGCATTTT. Translated: CASDRGINQPQHF.

The chain employs TRBV10-2 and TRBJ1-1; 9 nucleotides match TRBD1. Germline V lookup: CDR1 WSHSY, CDR2 SAAADI. Trimming took 7 bases from V and 7 from J; bases not matched to a gene: 13. The CDR3 is 15 residues long. This CDR3 is CASNPTGGKRGEAFF. The CDR3 DNA follows: TGCGCCAGCAACCCGACAGGGGGAAAGAGGGGTGAAGCTTTCTTT.

This chain joins TRBV7-8 and TRBJ1-2; D perhaps matches TRBD1 (5 bases). This CDR3 is 14 amino acids long. Between the trimmed V and J ends, which lost 5 bases and 2 bases, there was a span of 12 bases. Per the germline V gene, CDR1 is SGHVS and CDR2 is FQNEAQ. In DNA, the CDR3 is TGTGCCAGCAGCATGGGGGAGGGCAACTATGGCTACACCTTC. Residues: CASSMGEGNYGYTF.

This chain uses TRBV6-4 with TRBJ2-1; no reliable D call. CDR1 and CDR2 (germline): MRHNA, SNTAGT. This CDR3 has 14 amino acids. V gave up 6 bases and J gave up 3 bases, with 12 bases separating them. The DNA for the CDR3 is TGTGCCAGCAGCCTTGGTCCGTACTACAATGAGCAGTTCTTC. Translating gives CASSLGPYYNEQFF.

The chain is built from TRBV5-5 and TRBJ2-7; D gene unclear. Trimming shortened V by 1 base and J by 6 bases, and 17 bases separated the two germline ends. CDR1 SGHKS and CDR2 YYEKEE come from the germline V gene (reference sequence). The CDR3 runs 15 residues. In DNA form, the CDR3 reads TGTGCCAGCAGCTTGTTGCAGGCGCCCACCATCGAGCAGTACTTC. Encoded protein: CASSLLQAPTIEQYF.